Following are 30 T cell receptor beta chains from one sample sequenced in a study of T-cell reconstitution after alpha-beta-depleted transplantation in children. Unique molecular identifiers were used to barcode this TCRbeta library. TCRdb re-called the PCR reads through MiXCR, storing one row per CDR3 protein. The table lists about 540,000 distinct CDR3 sequences, around 18% of them singletons. The sample in question was PBMCs from the stem cell graft donor, obtained from the stem cell graft. Receptors were obtained from a human donor who donated a stem cell graft to a child with acute lymphoblastic leukemia.

The V call is TRBV12-3 or TRBV12-4, the J call TRBJ2-6; D is perhaps TRBD1 (5 bases). The CDR3 contains 16 residues. V shed 5 bases and J shed 0 bases, with 11 bases lying between them. CDR3 nucleotides: TGTGCCAGCAGTAATAGGGGCAACTCTGGGGCCAACGTCCTGACTTTC. Amino acids: CASSNRGNSGANVLTF.

This clonotype was recorded a few times. The rearrangement links TRBV5-1 to TRBJ2-7; 7 positions match TRBD2. CDR1 is SGHRS and CDR2 is YFSETQ in the germline V gene. The J segment lost 3 bases and the V segment lost 3 bases, leaving 9 bases of the junction unmatched. CDR3 length: 15 amino acids. The CDR3 nucleotides are TGCGCCAGCAGCTCGAAGCGGGGTCGCCACTACGAGCAGTACTTC. Translating it yields CASSSKRGRHYEQYF.

This clonotype was picked up a small number of times. V and J are TRBV14 and TRBJ2-1; D not resolved. Trimming took off 3 bases at V and 13 bases at J, with 19 bases between the two ends. Germline CDR1 SGHDN, CDR2 FVKESK. CDR3 size: 14 residues. The CDR3 reads CASSQGDRVGSQFF. The CDR3 coding sequence is TGTGCCAGCAGCCAGGGTGATAGAGTAGGATCCCAGTTCTTC.

V is TRBV5-1 and J is TRBJ1-1, with D hard to call. V was clipped by 0 bases and J by 9 bases, with 9 bases between them. Germline V gives CDR1 SGHRS, CDR2 YFSETQ. The CDR3 totals 12 residues. CDR3 region: CASSLEWGQAFF. The CDR3 DNA follows: TGCGCCAGCAGCTTGGAGTGGGGTCAAGCTTTCTTT.

This clonotype was observed a handful of times. The CDR3 sequence: CASSLDGNLNTEAFF. CDR3 nucleotides: TGCGCCAGCAGCTTGGATGGCAATCTAAACACTGAAGCTTTCTTT. The chain combines TRBV5-1 with TRBJ1-1; D remains unclear. This CDR3 has 15 amino acids. Between the trimmed V and J ends, which lost 0 bases and 2 bases, there was a span of 11 bases. Germline assignment: CDR1 SGHRS and CDR2 YFSETQ.

The gene calls are TRBV27 and TRBJ2-1, with 10 nucleotides matching TRBD2. J lost 4 bases, V lost 10 bases, and 4 bases had no gene match. The CDR3 is made up of 13 amino acids. The germline gives CDR1 MNHEY, CDR2 SMNVEV (reference sequence). Written as DNA, the CDR3 is TGTGCCACCCAACTAGCGGGGTACAATGAGCAGTTCTTC. This codes for CATQLAGYNEQFF.

This clonotype was observed a handful of times. The V call is TRBV4-1, the J call TRBJ2-7, with D tentatively TRBD2 (6 bases). Trimming stripped 6 bases from V and 1 base from J, with 13 bases between. The CDR3 is 14 amino acids. Germline assignment: CDR1 MGHRA and CDR2 YSYEKL. DNA of the CDR3: TGCGCCAGCAGAAGGAGGGTTGAATCCTACGAGCAGTACTTC. Its translation: CASRRRVESYEQYF.

The V call is TRBV27, the J call TRBJ1-1; tentative D call: TRBD1 (5 bases). CDR3 size: 14 residues. Between the trimmed V and J ends, which lost 4 bases and 11 bases, there was a span of 20 bases. Germline CDR1 is MNHEY and CDR2 is SMNVEV (reference sequence). The chain's CDR3 is CASSYAGTVFVAFF. As DNA, the CDR3 is TGTGCCAGCAGTTACGCCGGGACGGTTTTTGTTGCTTTCTTT.

This clonotype has a handful of counts. The chain combines TRBV27 with TRBJ1-1; no reliable D call. The V and J ends lost 5 bases and 7 bases respectively, with 14 bases between them. The CDR3 loop spans 13 amino acids. CDR1 and CDR2 (germline): MNHEY, SMNVEV (reference sequence). The CDR3 coding sequence is TGTGCCAGCAGTCCCGCCCCCCAGGTTGAAGCTTTCTTT. It is translated as CASSPAPQVEAFF.

This clonotype was detected only a few times. The CDR3 DNA follows: TGTGCCACCAGCAGAGAGGGGCGTTCTGGCTACACCTTC. It encodes CATSREGRSGYTF. The genes are TRBV15 and TRBJ1-2; a weak D match, TRBD1 (5 bases). The CDR3 contains 13 residues. The V end was cut by 0 bases, the J end by 7 bases, with 9 bases between. CDR1 and CDR2 from the germline V gene are LNHNV and YYDKDF (reference sequence).

In its sample, this clonotype was seen a few times. The chain employs TRBV5-1 and TRBJ2-3, with TRBD2 identical over 7 bases. Germline loops: CDR1 SGHRS, CDR2 YFSETQ. The CDR3 totals 16 residues. V lost 0 bases to trimming and J lost 2 bases; unmatched junction nucleotides: 6. CDR3 sequence reads: CASSLGSSGTTDTQYF. CDR3 DNA sequence: TGCGCCAGCAGCTTGGGTTCTAGCGGCACCACAGATACGCAGTATTTT.

This clonotype was counted many times. The chain recombines TRBV29-1 with TRBJ1-1; unclear D gene. Germline loops: CDR1 SQVTM, CDR2 ANQGSEA. The CDR3 loop spans 13 amino acids. The V end was cut by 3 bases, the J end by 0 bases, with 8 bases between. Here the CDR3 reads CSVDPGLNTEAFF. As DNA, the CDR3 is TGCAGCGTTGATCCCGGACTGAACACTGAAGCTTTCTTT. Using reference TRBV29-1 and TRBJ1-1 for the parts outside the CDR3, the full variable domain is SAVISQKPSRDICQRGTSLTIQCQVDSQVTMMFWYRQQPGQSLTLIATANQGSEATYESGFVIDKFPISRPNLTFSTLTVSNMSPEDSSIYLCSVDPGLNTEAFFGQGTRLTVV.

There are a few counts of this clonotype. The chain joins TRBV7-9 to TRBJ2-1; a weak D match, TRBD2 (5 bases). V lost 6 bases, J lost 6 bases, and 12 bases lay in between. This CDR3 spans 13 amino acids. Germline loops: CDR1 SEHNR, CDR2 FQNEAQ (reference sequence). CDR3: CASRPLGGNEQFF. Written as DNA, the CDR3 is TGTGCCAGCAGACCCTTAGGAGGCAATGAGCAGTTCTTC.

V is TRBV20-1 and J is TRBJ2-5, with D possibly being TRBD2 (5 bases). Deletions cut 2 bases from V and 3 bases from J, with 10 bases between. The CDR3 contains 13 residues. Per germline, CDR1 DFQATT and CDR2 SNEGSKA (reference sequence). CDR3 DNA sequence: TGCAGTGCTAGACAGTGGGAGAAAGAGACCCAGTACTTC. It is translated as CSARQWEKETQYF.

This chain uses TRBV12-3 or TRBV12-4 with TRBJ2-2; tentative D call: TRBD1 (6 bases). This CDR3 contains 15 residues. V was pared by 5 bases and J by 5 bases, with 15 bases between. The DNA for the CDR3 is TGTGCCAGCAGTCCGCTTTGGGGGCGGACCGGGGAGCTGTTTTTT. Its translation is CASSPLWGRTGELFF.

The chain couples TRBV19 to TRBJ1-1; 7 positions match TRBD1. The CDR3 is 15 amino acids. In germline, CDR1 is LNHDA, CDR2 SQIVND (reference sequence). V shed 2 bases, J shed 0 bases, and the junction held 3 bases outside the gene matches. The CDR3 reads CASSIPTGVNTEAFF. The CDR3 DNA follows: TGTGCCAGTAGTATACCCACAGGGGTGAACACTGAAGCTTTCTTT.

The V and J genes are TRBV5-1 and TRBJ1-1; possible D gene TRBD1, 5 bases. V dropped 0 bases and J dropped 3 bases, with 9 bases sitting between them. The germline V gene has CDR1 SGHRS and CDR2 YFSETQ. This CDR3 is built from 14 residues. The CDR3 nucleotides are TGCGCCAGCAGCTTGGATCAGGGCTACACTGAAGCTTTCTTT. Translating it yields CASSLDQGYTEAFF.

This clonotype was seen a few times. At one of its ends the junction is not consistent with the germline gene, which may arise from a read error. The chain couples TRBV12-3 or TRBV12-4 to TRBJ1-1; TRBD1 matches 9 bases. The CDR3 totals 13 residues. CDR3 in amino acids: CASSWGQGFKSLF. CDR3 sequence (DNA): TGTGCCAGCAGTTGGGGACAGGGTTTTAAGTCCCTCTTT.

Worth noting for this clonotype: An end of the junction differs from the germline gene, which may be a read error. The rearrangement joins TRBV12-3 or TRBV12-4 to TRBJ2-3; D might be TRBD1 (5 bases). The CDR3 loop spans 19 amino acids. The CDR3 nucleotides are TGTACCAGCAGTCCTCCGCCGCACAGGTTAAGACGAAGCACAGATACGCAGTATTTT. This gives the protein CTSSPPPHRLRRSTDTQYF.

The chain combines TRBV12-3 or TRBV12-4 with TRBJ2-3, with 9 bases aligning to TRBD1. J gave up 1 base and V 5 bases, and 4 bases lay outside the gene matches. This CDR3 has 15 residues. The chain's CDR3 is CASSDRGVGTDTQYF. CDR3 nucleotide sequence: TGTGCCAGCAGTGACAGGGGGGTGGGCACAGATACGCAGTATTTT.

This clonotype has more than one count but fewer than ten. The chain employs TRBV20-1 and TRBJ2-7, with 14 bases that match TRBD2. The CDR3 runs 19 residues. V shed 0 bases, J shed 0 bases, and the junction held 10 bases outside the gene matches. Germline loops: CDR1 DFQATT, CDR2 SNEGSKA (reference sequence). CDR3 in amino acids: CSARDPTSGRAPSSYEQYF. DNA for the CDR3: TGCAGTGCTAGAGACCCGACTAGCGGGAGGGCGCCTTCCTCCTACGAGCAGTACTTC.

V gene TRBV12-3 or TRBV12-4 combines with J gene TRBJ1-2; D is unresolved. The CDR3 has 14 residues. The ends were cut back, 3 bases at V and 4 bases at J, with 12 bases in the middle. Here the CDR3 DNA reads TGTGCCAGCAGTTTGGAGCCTCTGAGCTATGGCTACACCTTC. Translating gives CASSLEPLSYGYTF.

The chain combines TRBV29-1 with TRBJ2-7; D uncertain. CDR1 SQVTM and CDR2 ANQGSEA come from the germline V gene. V lost 7 bases and J lost 1, with 8 bases in between. The length of the CDR3 is 11 residues. Here the CDR3 DNA reads TGCAGCGGCAGTGTTTCCTACGAGCAGTACTTC. This encodes CSGSVSYEQYF.

This clonotype has more than one count but fewer than ten. The V call is TRBV5-1, the J call TRBJ2-1; 13 positions match TRBD2. The CDR3 loop spans 17 amino acids. From germline, CDR1 is SGHRS and CDR2 YFSETQ. V shed 7 bases and J 0 bases; nucleotides not matched to a gene: 7. This chain's CDR3 is CASRLAGGLSSYNEQFF. The CDR3 nucleotides are TGCGCCAGCCGACTAGCGGGAGGCCTCAGCTCCTACAATGAGCAGTTCTTC.

In its sample, this clonotype was seen a few times. This chain uses TRBV4-1 with TRBJ1-3; weak D call: TRBD1 (5 bases). Trimming removed 0 bases from V and 3 bases from J, with 15 bases in between. CDR3 length equals 17 residues. CDR1 is MGHRA and CDR2 is YSYEKL in the germline V gene. CDR3 protein: CASSQDSAGVGGNTIYF. The CDR3 DNA reads as TGCGCCAGCAGCCAAGATAGCGCGGGGGTAGGTGGAAACACCATATATTTT.

V gene TRBV11-2 combines with J gene TRBJ2-7, with D unresolved. This CDR3 is 12 amino acids long. Germline loops: CDR1 SGHAT, CDR2 FQNNGV. V was shortened by 1 base and J by 7 bases, with 8 bases between the two germline ends. CDR3 in DNA: TGTGCCAGCAGCTTAGTGGTCGGGGAGCAGTACTTC. This encodes CASSLVVGEQYF.

Notes on this clonotype: A read error may produce the germline difference seen at one junction end. This chain connects TRBV9 to TRBJ2-3; 10 bases map to TRBD2. The CDR3 runs to 16 residues. Germline V gene data show CDR1 as SGDLS and CDR2 as YYNGEE. This CDR3 reads CASSVETSGVADTHYF. CDR3 nucleotide sequence: TGTGCCAGCAGCGTAGAAACTAGCGGGGTGGCAGATACGCATTATTTT.

This clonotype was detected a few times. CDR3 loop: CASSPWYEQYF. The CDR3, as DNA: TGTGCCAGCAGTCCATGGTACGAGCAGTACTTC. The chain has TRBV12-3 or TRBV12-4 and TRBJ2-7; D ambiguous. The CDR3 has 11 residues. Trimming removed 5 bases from V and 4 bases from J, with 6 bases in between.

This chain joins TRBV5-1 and TRBJ1-2; D remains unclear. The CDR3 contains 15 residues. V was clipped by 0 bases and J by 2 bases, with 11 bases between them. Germline values: CDR1 SGHRS, CDR2 YFSETQ. The CDR3 DNA sequence: TGCGCCAGCAGCTTGGATATGGGGTCCAACTATGGCTACACCTTC. This encodes CASSLDMGSNYGYTF.

The rearrangement joins TRBV11-2 to TRBJ2-7, with a tentative D call TRBD1 (12 bases). Germline values: CDR1 SGHAT, CDR2 FQNNGV. The length of the CDR3 is 20 residues. V was shortened by 5 bases and J by 4 bases, with 33 bases between the two germline ends. CDR3 sequence reads: CASSPLGTGGTSGRVYEQYF. DNA of the CDR3: TGTGCCAGCAGCCCTCTAGGGACAGGGGGCACTAGCGGGAGAGTATACGAGCAGTACTTC. The full variable domain, its missing parts supplied by reference TRBV11-2 and TRBJ2-7, is EAGVAQSPRYKIIEKRQSVAFWCNPISGHATLYWYQQILGQGPKLLIQFQNNGVVDDSQLPKDRFSAERLKGVDSTLKIQPAKLEDSAVYLCASSPLGTGGTSGRVYEQYFGPGTRLTVT.